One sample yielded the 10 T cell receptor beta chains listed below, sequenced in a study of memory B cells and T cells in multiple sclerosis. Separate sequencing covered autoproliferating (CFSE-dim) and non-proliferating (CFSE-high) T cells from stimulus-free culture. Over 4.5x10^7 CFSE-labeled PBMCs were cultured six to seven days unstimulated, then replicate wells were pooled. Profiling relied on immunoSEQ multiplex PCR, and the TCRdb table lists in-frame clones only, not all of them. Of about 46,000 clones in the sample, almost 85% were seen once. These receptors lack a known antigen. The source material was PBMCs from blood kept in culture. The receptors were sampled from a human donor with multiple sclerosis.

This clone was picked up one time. In DNA, the CDR3 is TGCGCCAGCGACTCCGGGACAGGGTCGGGGGAGCAGTACTTC. Residues: CASDSGTGSGEQYF. The chain is built from TRBV5-1 and TRBJ2-5; 9 bases match TRBD1. V lost 7 bases to trimming and J lost 11 bases; unmatched junction nucleotides: 15. CDR3 length: 14 residues. The germline gives CDR1 SGHRS, CDR2 YFSETQ.

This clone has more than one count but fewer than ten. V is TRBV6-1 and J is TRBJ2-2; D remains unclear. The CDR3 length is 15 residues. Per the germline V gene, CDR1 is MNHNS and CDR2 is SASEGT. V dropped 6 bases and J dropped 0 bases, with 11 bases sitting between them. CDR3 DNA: TGTGCCAGCAGCCTTCAGCTATCGAACACCGGGGAGCTGTTTTTT. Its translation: CASSLQLSNTGELFF.

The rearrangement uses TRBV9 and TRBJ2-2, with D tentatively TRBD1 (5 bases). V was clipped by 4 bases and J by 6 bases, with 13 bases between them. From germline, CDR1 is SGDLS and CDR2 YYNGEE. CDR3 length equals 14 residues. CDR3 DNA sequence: TGTGCCAGCAGCCAAAGGGGTGAATCCGGGGAGCTGTTTTTT. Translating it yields CASSQRGESGELFF.

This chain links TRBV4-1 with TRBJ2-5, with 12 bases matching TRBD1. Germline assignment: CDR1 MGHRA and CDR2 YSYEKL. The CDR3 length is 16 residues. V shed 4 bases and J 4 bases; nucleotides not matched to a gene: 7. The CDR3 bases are TGCGCCAGCAGCCGAACCGGGACAGGGGGCGGAGAGACCCAGTACTTC. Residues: CASSRTGTGGGETQYF.

CDR3 loop: CASSFDLNTGELFF. CDR3 DNA: TGTGCCAGCAGCTTTGACTTAAACACCGGGGAGCTGTTTTTT. The chain recombines TRBV7-7 with TRBJ2-2; D is unresolved. The CDR3 has 14 amino acids. Germline V CDR1 and CDR2: SSHAT, FNYEAQ (reference sequence). V dropped 3 bases and J dropped 2 bases, with 7 bases sitting between them.

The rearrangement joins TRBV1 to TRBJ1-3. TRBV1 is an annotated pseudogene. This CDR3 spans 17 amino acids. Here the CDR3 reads CTSSPLDVPISGNTIYF. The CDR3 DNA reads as TGCACCAGCAGCCCACTGGACGTACCCATCTCTGGAAACACCATATATTTT.

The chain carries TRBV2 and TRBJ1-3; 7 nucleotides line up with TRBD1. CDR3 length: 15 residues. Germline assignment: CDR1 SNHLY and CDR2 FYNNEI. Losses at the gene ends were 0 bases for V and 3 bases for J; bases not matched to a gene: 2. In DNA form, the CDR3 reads TGTGCCAGCAGTGAAGCGACAGGGAATGGAAACACCATATATTTT. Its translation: CASSEATGNGNTIYF.

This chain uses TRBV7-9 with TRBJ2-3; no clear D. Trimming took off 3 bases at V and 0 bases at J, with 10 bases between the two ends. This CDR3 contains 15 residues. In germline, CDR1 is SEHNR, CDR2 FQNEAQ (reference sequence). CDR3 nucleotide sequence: TGTGCCAGCAGCTTCTTGCGCGGCAGCACAGATACGCAGTATTTT. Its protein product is CASSFLRGSTDTQYF.

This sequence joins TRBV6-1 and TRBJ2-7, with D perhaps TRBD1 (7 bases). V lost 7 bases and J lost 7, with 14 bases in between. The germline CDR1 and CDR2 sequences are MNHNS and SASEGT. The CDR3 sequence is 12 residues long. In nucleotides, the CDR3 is TGTGCCAGCAAGAGACAGGGACTTGAGCAGTACTTC. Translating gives CASKRQGLEQYF.

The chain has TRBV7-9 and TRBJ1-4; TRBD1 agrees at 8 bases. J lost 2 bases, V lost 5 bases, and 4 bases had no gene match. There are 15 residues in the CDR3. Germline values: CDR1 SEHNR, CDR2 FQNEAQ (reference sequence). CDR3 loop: CASSKQGGTNEKLFF. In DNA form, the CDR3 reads TGTGCCAGCAGCAAACAGGGGGGCACTAATGAAAAACTGTTTTTT.